This T cell receptor (beta chain) was observed in a study of blood T cell repertoires in COVID-19. Study-wide background: There were acute and convalescent COVID-19 samples, and they came from the United States, Italy and Spain.

Trimming cost V 8 bases and J 2 bases; bases outside gene matches: 8. The CDR3 consists of 14 residues. Per germline, CDR1 MDHEN and CDR2 SYDVKM. This clone was seen once. TCRdb keeps only in-frame clones here, not all; method: immunoSEQ multiplex PCR. Of fewer than 350,000 clones detected, about 91% appear once; the ten largest clones hold roughly a tenth. The sample taken for sequencing was peripheral blood. This TCR came from a man younger than 45 with COVID-19, enrolled during active disease. This chain connects TRBV28 to TRBJ1-2; TRBD1 matches at 7 bases. As DNA, the CDR3 is TGTGCCAGCCGCTCCGCACAGGGGAACTATGGCTACACCTTC. It encodes CASRSAQGNYGYTF.